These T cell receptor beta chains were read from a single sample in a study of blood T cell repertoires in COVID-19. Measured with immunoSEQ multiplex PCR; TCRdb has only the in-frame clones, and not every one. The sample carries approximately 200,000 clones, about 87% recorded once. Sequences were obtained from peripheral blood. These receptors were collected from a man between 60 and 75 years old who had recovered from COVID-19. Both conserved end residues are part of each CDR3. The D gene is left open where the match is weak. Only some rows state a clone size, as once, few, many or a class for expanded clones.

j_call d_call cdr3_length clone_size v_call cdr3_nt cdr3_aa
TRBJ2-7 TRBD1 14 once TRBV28 TGTGCCAGCAGTGCTACGGGACAGATCTACGAGCAGTACTTC CASSATGQIYEQYF
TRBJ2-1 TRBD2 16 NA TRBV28 TGTGCCAGCAGTTTCCCCACTAGCGGGCTCTACAATGAGCAGTTCTTC CASSFPTSGLYNEQFF
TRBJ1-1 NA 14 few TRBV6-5 TGTGCCAGCAAGTTGAGGGATATGAACACTGAAGCTTTCTTT CASKLRDMNTEAFF
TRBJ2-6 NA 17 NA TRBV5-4 TGTGCCAGCAGCCCGGGGTTCGTGGGGTCTGGGGCCAACGTCCTGACTTTC CASSPGFVGSGANVLTF
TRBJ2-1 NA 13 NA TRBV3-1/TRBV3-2 TGTGCCAGCAGACAACAGGGAATGTTGTTTCAGTTCTTC CASRQQGMLFQFF
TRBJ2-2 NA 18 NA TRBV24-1 TGTGCCACCAGTGATTTGCAAGAGGGGGTCCGGAACACCGGGGAGCTGTTTTTT CATSDLQEGVRNTGELFF
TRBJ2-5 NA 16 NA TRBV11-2 TGTGCCAGCAACCCTAGTTACCGGACACTCCAAGAGACCCAGTACTTC CASNPSYRTLQETQYF
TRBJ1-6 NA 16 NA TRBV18 TGTGCCAGCTCACTGCTCCCTAGCTCCTATAATTCACCCCTCCACTTT CASSLLPSSYNSPLHF
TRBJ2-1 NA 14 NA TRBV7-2 TGTGCCAGCAGCCTGGGACTCCCCAACAATGAGCAGTTCTTC CASSLGLPNNEQFF
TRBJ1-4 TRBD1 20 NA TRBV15 TGTGCCACCAGCAGAGATTTAGGGGGACAGGCTGCGGCAACTAATGAAAAACTGTTTTTT CATSRDLGGQAAATNEKLFF
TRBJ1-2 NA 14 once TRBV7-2 TGTGCCAGCAGCTCGGGGGGGAGTAACTATGGCTACACCTTC CASSSGGSNYGYTF
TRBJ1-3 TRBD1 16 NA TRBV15 TGTGCCACCAGCAGAGATCGCGGGACAGCTGGAAACACCATATATTTT CATSRDRGTAGNTIYF
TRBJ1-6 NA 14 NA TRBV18 TGTGCCAGCTCACCAACGACACTTAATTCACCCCTCCACTTT CASSPTTLNSPLHF
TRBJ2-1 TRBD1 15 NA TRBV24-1 TGTGCCACCAGTGAGGGGGACAGGGGTGGGGATGAGCAGTTCTTC CATSEGDRGGDEQFF
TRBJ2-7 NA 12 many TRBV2 TGTGCCAGCAGTGGGACAGAATACGAGCAGTACTTC CASSGTEYEQYF
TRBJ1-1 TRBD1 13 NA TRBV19 TGTGCCAGTAGCGCGACAGGGGGCGTCGAAGCTTTCTTT CASSATGGVEAFF
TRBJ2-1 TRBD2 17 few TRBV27 TGTGCCAGCAGCTTGACTAGCGGGAGGCCGGGTATGAATGAGCAGTTCTTC CASSLTSGRPGMNEQFF
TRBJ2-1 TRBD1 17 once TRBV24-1 TGTGCCACCAGTGATCATTCCGGGACAGGGCTCAGCAATGAGCAGTTCTTC CATSDHSGTGLSNEQFF
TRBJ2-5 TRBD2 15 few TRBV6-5 TGTGCCAGCAGCCCGACTAGCGCACCCAAAGAGACCCAGTACTTC CASSPTSAPKETQYF
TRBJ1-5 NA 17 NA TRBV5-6 TGTGCCAGCAGCACAGGGTCTTGGGGGTTTAGCAATCAGCCCCAGCATTTT CASSTGSWGFSNQPQHF
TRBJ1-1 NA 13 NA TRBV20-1 TGCAGTGCTAGTGAAGGGGGGAACACTGAAGCTTTCTTT CSASEGGNTEAFF
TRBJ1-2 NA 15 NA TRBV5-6 TGTGCCAGCAGCTTGTATATCAGAATAAACTATGGCTACACCTTC CASSLYIRINYGYTF
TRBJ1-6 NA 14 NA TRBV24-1 TGTGCCACCAGTGATACAAGAAATAATTCACCCCTCCACTTT CATSDTRNNSPLHF
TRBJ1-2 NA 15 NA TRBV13 TGTGCCAGCAGCTTAGGTATAGGGGCGGACTATGGCTACACCTTC CASSLGIGADYGYTF